The present T cell receptor (beta chain) was sequenced within a study of blood T cell repertoires in COVID-19. Germline V gene data show CDR1 as MGHRA and CDR2 as YSYEKL. Trimming removed 3 bases at V and 2 bases at J, with 12 bases between. This CDR3 is 15 amino acids long. Assay: immunoSEQ multiplex PCR; the TCRdb copy retains only in-frame clones and omits some. Of about 8,000 clones detected, about 80% appear once; the ten largest clones hold roughly 32%. This clone was observed a few times. The sample taken for sequencing was peripheral blood. The chain recombines TRBV4-1 with TRBJ2-3; TRBD2 is a possible D gene (6 bases). The TCR originated in a human donor in a cohort sampled during active COVID-19. DNA of the CDR3: TGCGCCAGCAGCCATCACGGGACTTTCACAGATACGCAGTATTTT. This sequence encodes CASSHHGTFTDTQYF.